The next 27 T cell receptor beta chains were all read from a single sample in a study of beta chain features in type 1 diabetes. Study outcomes and limitations: All four CD4+ subsets from Type 1 diabetes patients carried moderately but significantly shorter TCRB CDR3s.

Reverse transcribing all isolated RNA meant expressed TCRB transcripts were sequenced. Clones were sequenced by immunoSEQ multiplex PCR, and TCRdb holds only the in-frame ones, with some missing. This table holds about 27,000 clones, 56% found once. The antigens these receptors bind are not known. Sequencing input: Tregs from blood. These receptors originate from a woman in her late teens or twenties with type 1 diabetes.

V and J are TRBV5-1 and TRBJ1-4, with unresolved D. CDR1 and CDR2 from the germline V gene are SGHRS and YFSETQ. The CDR3 runs to 14 residues. Between the trimmed V and J ends, which lost 1 base and 5 bases, there was a span of 9 bases. CDR3 coding DNA: TGCGCCAGCAGCTTGTTAGCAGCAAATGAAAAACTGTTTTTT. This encodes CASSLLAANEKLFF.

This clone was found once. The chain couples TRBV14 to TRBJ2-1, with 12 positions matching TRBD1. The CDR3 loop spans 14 amino acids. Trimming removed 6 bases from V and 9 bases from J; junction bases left unmatched: 6. Germline assignment: CDR1 SGHDN and CDR2 FVKESK. CDR3 protein: CASRPGQGAGEQFF. In DNA, the CDR3 is TGTGCCAGCAGACCGGGACAGGGGGCAGGTGAGCAGTTCTTC.

The rearrangement uses TRBV11-1 and TRBJ2-1; 8 nucleotides line up with TRBD2. V was clipped by 6 bases and J by 1 base; unmatched bases: 14. The germline CDR1 and CDR2 sequences are SGHAT and FQDESV (reference sequence). This CDR3 region has 18 residues. The CDR3 sequence is CASRGERGAGVSYNEQFF. DNA for the CDR3: TGTGCCAGCAGAGGGGAGCGAGGAGCGGGAGTTTCCTACAATGAGCAGTTCTTC.

The chain combines TRBV6-1 with TRBJ1-1, with unresolved D. The germline CDR1 and CDR2 sequences are MNHNS and SASEGT. The V end was cut by 1 base, the J end by 2 bases, with 11 bases between. There are 15 residues in the CDR3. The CDR3 spells CASSEEAGANTEAFF. In DNA form, the CDR3 reads TGTGCCAGCAGTGAAGAGGCGGGAGCAAACACTGAAGCTTTCTTT.

The genes are TRBV5-1 and TRBJ2-5; D might be TRBD2 (5 bases). Germline V gene sequence: CDR1 SGHRS, CDR2 YFSETQ. V lost 0 bases, J lost 2 bases, and 11 bases lay in between. The CDR3 runs 15 residues. The CDR3 coding sequence is TGCGCCAGCAGCTTGGGAGGCGGGCGACAAGAGACCCAGTACTTC. Its translation: CASSLGGGRQETQYF.

The chain carries TRBV28 and TRBJ2-4; 7 bases are shared with TRBD2. Germline trimming cut 5 bases from V and 8 bases from J; bases unmatched to any gene: 9. The CDR3 is made up of 14 amino acids. Germline CDR1 and CDR2: MDHEN and SYDVKM. CDR3 in amino acids: CASSGSIGGDIQYF. In DNA, the CDR3 is TGTGCCAGCAGTGGGTCAATTGGGGGGGACATTCAGTACTTC.

This chain links TRBV29-1 with TRBJ1-1, with D possibly matching TRBD1 (6 bases). Germline V gene data show CDR1 as SQVTM and CDR2 as ANQGSEA. The CDR3 runs 14 residues. V shed 4 bases and J shed 4 bases, with 16 bases lying between them. CDR3 protein: CSVGGGSGSTEAFF. The CDR3 DNA is TGCAGCGTTGGCGGGGGCAGTGGGAGCACTGAAGCTTTCTTT.

This clone came up once. The rearrangement joins TRBV9 to TRBJ2-7; 10 nucleotides match TRBD2. CDR1 SGDLS and CDR2 YYNGEE come from the germline V gene. The CDR3 sequence is 16 residues long. V shed 7 bases, J shed 6 bases, and the junction held 16 bases outside the gene matches. DNA of the CDR3: TGTGCCAGCTCCGAAGGAGCGGGAGGGCCTTCTGGCGAGCAGTACTTC. It codes for CASSEGAGGPSGEQYF.

In its sample, this clone was seen a few times. The V and J genes are TRBV30 and TRBJ2-6; D is unclear. The CDR3 has 12 amino acids. The germline V gene encodes CDR1 GTSNPN and CDR2 SVGIG (reference sequence). Trimming left V 7 bases short and J 0 bases short, with 4 bases between. The CDR3 loop is CASSSGANVLTF. CDR3 in DNA: TGTGCCTCCAGCTCTGGGGCCAACGTCCTGACTTTC.

This sequence joins TRBV6-1 and TRBJ2-7, with 10 nucleotides matching TRBD2. V shed 5 bases and J 4 bases; nucleotides not matched to a gene: 5. The CDR3 has 14 residues. CDR1 and CDR2 from the germline V gene are MNHNS and SASEGT. The CDR3 sequence is CASSQREGGYEQYV. CDR3 in DNA: TGTGCCAGCAGTCAGCGGGAGGGCGGTTACGAGCAGTACGTC.

This chain joins TRBV20-1 and TRBJ2-5; 8 bases are a match to TRBD1. Judging by the DNA end, TRBJ2-7 fits better; the J call may be wrong. This CDR3 has 11 amino acids. Germline values: CDR1 DFQATT, CDR2 SNEGSKA (reference sequence). The CDR3 nucleotides read TGCAGTGCTACAGGGGGCGACGAGCAGTACTTC. This codes for CSATGGDEQYF.

This sequence joins TRBV2 and TRBJ2-1, with 11 bases fitting TRBD1. This CDR3 spans 14 amino acids. Germline trimming cut 5 bases from V and 9 bases from J; bases unmatched to any gene: 6. From germline, CDR1 is SNHLY and CDR2 FYNNEI. The CDR3 sequence is CASSPGQGVGEQFF. In DNA form, the CDR3 reads TGTGCCAGCAGTCCGGGACAGGGGGTAGGTGAGCAGTTCTTC.

The chain recombines TRBV7-2 with TRBJ1-4; D gene unclear. The V end was cut by 6 bases, the J end by 11 bases, with 16 bases between. Germline assignment: CDR1 SGHTA and CDR2 FQGNSA. The CDR3 is 13 residues long. CDR3 sequence reads: CASRRAQTGKLFF. For the CDR3, the DNA is TGTGCCAGCAGGAGGGCCCAGACTGGGAAACTGTTTTTT.

This chain connects TRBV4-2 to TRBJ1-2; TRBD1 matches at 8 bases. Trimming cost V 1 base and J 4 bases; bases outside gene matches: 5. The length of the CDR3 is 15 residues. The V gene's germline CDR1 is LGHNA and CDR2 YNFKEQ. In nucleotides, the CDR3 is TGTGCCAGCAGCCAAGGGGGCACAGGGGGCTATGGCTACACCTTC. It codes for CASSQGGTGGYGYTF.

This clone was seen more than once but under ten times. The chain recombines TRBV5-1 with TRBJ2-7; 7 positions match TRBD1. Germline CDR1 is SGHRS and CDR2 is YFSETQ. The V and J ends lost 3 bases and 5 bases, in that order; junction bases with no gene match: 2. CDR3 size: 12 residues. CDR3 sequence: CASSSDRHEQYF. Written as DNA, the CDR3 is TGCGCCAGCAGCTCGGACAGGCACGAGCAGTACTTC. Full variable domain (rest looked up from reference TRBV5-1 and TRBJ2-7): KAGVTQTPRYLIKTRGQQVTLSCSPISGHRSVSWYQQTPGQGLQFLFEYFSETQRNKGNFPGRFSGRQFSNSRSEMNVSTLELGDSALYLCASSSDRHEQYFGPGTRLTVT.

The V and J genes are TRBV5-1 and TRBJ2-1; D is perhaps TRBD1 (6 bases). The CDR3 is 12 amino acids. Trimming removed 0 bases at V and 10 bases at J, with 8 bases between. Germline CDR1 SGHRS, CDR2 YFSETQ. CDR3 sequence (DNA): TGCGCCAGCAGCTTGGACAGGGTGGAGCAGTTCTTC. This sequence encodes CASSLDRVEQFF.

CDR3 in amino acids: CASSLGTGGATDTQYF. The CDR3 coding sequence is TGCGCCAGCAGCTTGGGGACAGGGGGCGCGACAGATACGCAGTATTTT. V gene TRBV5-1 combines with J gene TRBJ2-3; 11 bases match TRBD1. From germline, CDR1 is SGHRS and CDR2 YFSETQ. V lost 0 bases and J lost 3; bases outside the gene matches: 3. The CDR3 runs 16 residues.

This clone has more than one count but fewer than ten. The rearrangement links TRBV5-1 to TRBJ2-2; no firm D call. V was clipped by 3 bases and J by 6 bases, with 9 bases between them. The germline gives CDR1 SGHRS, CDR2 YFSETQ. The CDR3 is 13 residues long. CDR3 amino acids: CASSSLGSGELFF. The CDR3 nucleotides read TGCGCCAGCAGCTCTCTCGGGTCCGGGGAGCTGTTTTTT.

This sequence joins TRBV6-6 and TRBJ2-3, with 15 bases matching TRBD2. Unmatched junction bases numbered 5, after V lost 8 bases and J lost 2 bases. The CDR3 contains 16 residues. Germline CDR1 reads MNHNY; CDR2 reads SVGAGI (reference sequence). CDR3 in DNA: TGTGCCAGCGCCGGGACTAGCGGGAGGAACACAGATACGCAGTATTTT. It codes for CASAGTSGRNTDTQYF.

The CDR3 coding sequence is TGTGCCAGCAGCTTAGGGACTAAGGGGGATACGCAGTATTTT. Its translation: CASSLGTKGDTQYF. The chain recombines TRBV7-9 with TRBJ2-3, with a tentative D call TRBD2 (6 bases). The CDR3 is 14 amino acids. Germline CDR1 is SEHNR and CDR2 is FQNEAQ (reference sequence). Trimming cost V 1 base and J 6 bases, with 11 bases left between them.

Only a few counts were recorded for this clone. This sequence joins TRBV10-3 and TRBJ1-2, with 8 bases that match TRBD1. Trimming removed 4 bases from V and 5 bases from J; junction bases left unmatched: 0. CDR3 length equals 12 residues. Per germline, CDR1 ENHRY and CDR2 SYGVKD. The CDR3 protein is CAISGQGYGYTF. The CDR3 DNA follows: TGTGCCATCAGTGGACAGGGGTATGGCTACACCTTC.

A word on this clone: A junction end diverges from the germline sequence, so it may reflect a read error. The chain has TRBV6-5 and TRBJ2-1; D unclear. The germline V gene has CDR1 MNHEY and CDR2 SVGAGI. This CDR3 spans 13 amino acids. CDR3 nucleotides: TGTGCCACCAGTGGCCTCTCCTACAATGAGCAGTTCTTC. This translates into CATSGLSYNEQFF.

J is TRBJ1-1 and V is TRBV6-5; no firm D call. This CDR3 comprises 13 residues. Germline V gene data show CDR1 as MNHEY and CDR2 as SVGAGI. V gave up 6 bases and J gave up 3 bases, with 11 bases separating them. Here the CDR3 reads CASSYNSYTEAFF. The DNA for the CDR3 is TGTGCCAGCAGCTACAATTCTTACACTGAAGCTTTCTTT.

The V and J genes are TRBV20-1 and TRBJ2-5; D remains unclear. The DNA end is more similar to TRBJ2-7, so the J call may be wrong. The CDR3 runs 11 residues. Germline V gene data show CDR1 as DFQATT and CDR2 as SNEGSKA (reference sequence). The CDR3 DNA is TGCAGTGCTAGAGAGGTGTACGAGCAGTACTTC. Translation: CSAREVYEQYF.

A few counts support this clone. CDR3 sequence: CASSYPQGGNTEAFF. CDR3 in DNA: TGTGCCAGCAGTTACCCCCAGGGAGGCAACACTGAAGCTTTCTTT. This rearrangement joins TRBV6-6 to TRBJ1-1, with a weak D call TRBD1 (5 bases). This CDR3 comprises 15 residues. CDR1 and CDR2 (germline): MNHNY, SVGAGI (reference sequence). Trimming took off 2 bases at V and 2 bases at J, with 12 bases between the two ends.

The rearrangement uses TRBV14 and TRBJ2-1; TRBD2 agrees at 7 bases. The CDR3 has 14 residues. CDR1 is SGHDN and CDR2 is FVKESK in the germline V gene. V was clipped by 1 base and J by 6 bases; unmatched bases: 3. CDR3 coding DNA: TGTGCCAGCAGCCAAGGCGGGGGAAGCAATGAGCAGTTCTTC. Translating gives CASSQGGGSNEQFF.

V gene TRBV6-1 combines with J gene TRBJ2-7; TRBD1 agrees at 7 bases. J lost 5 bases, V lost 3 bases, and 4 bases had no gene match. The CDR3 runs 13 residues. Germline V gene lookup returns CDR1 MNHNS and CDR2 SASEGT. CDR3 in amino acids: CASSDPQGDEQYF. The CDR3 DNA is TGTGCCAGCAGTGACCCCCAGGGGGACGAGCAGTACTTC.